This TCR beta chain was identified during a study of T cell repertoires in cytomegalovirus infection. Study-level findings and limits: CMV carriers having the relevant HLA were flagged by cumulative public TCR beta family frequency.

This clonotype was detected a few times. Its specificity is not known. MiXCR, run by TCRdb on the reads, gives a single entry per CDR3 protein. Of fewer than 700,000 distinct CDR3 sequences detected, less than 25% appear once; the ten largest clones hold approximately 8%. Germline-derived CDR1 and CDR2 are SEHNR and FQNEAQ (reference sequence). V lost 3 bases and J lost 2; bases outside the gene matches: 3. There are 15 residues in the CDR3. The clonotype was recovered from a human donor in good health (CMV status not recorded). Some clones in this sample may be carry-over from other donors' samples. The sample consisted of CD8+ T cells from PBMCs. The chain combines TRBV7-9 with TRBJ2-3; the match to TRBD2 covers 9 bases. CDR3 nucleotide sequence: TGTGCCAGCAGCTTGGAGCGGGGGGCCACAGATACGCAGTATTTT. Translation: CASSLERGATDTQYF.